The clone carrying this T cell receptor (beta chain) has just one count. In Seattle, patients joined the study during active infection and were tracked longitudinally. This sample was included in a study of blood T cell repertoires in COVID-19. The repertoire was sequenced with immunoSEQ multiplex PCR; TCRdb's copy has only in-frame clones and lacks some. The table lists about 270,000 clones, approximately 87% of them singletons. The sample comprised peripheral blood. The clonotype was recovered from a woman aged 25 to 39 with COVID-19, enrolled during active disease.

The CDR3 DNA sequence: TGTGCCAGCAGCTTGCCCCGACAGGGGGAAGATGAGCAGTTCTTC. It translates to CASSLPRQGEDEQFF. The J gene is TRBJ2-1, the V gene TRBV25-1; 9 nucleotides match TRBD1. The CDR3 totals 15 residues. Trimming at V came to 6 bases and at J to 8 bases, leaving 11 bases not matched to a gene. CDR1 and CDR2 from the germline V gene are MGHDK and SYGVNS.